This T cell receptor beta chain came from a study of control samples from healthy donors and cancer patients. Libraries were prepared by immunoSEQ multiplex PCR; TCRdb keeps only in-frame clonotypes and omits some of them. The data contain about 170,000 clones, roughly 90% of them singletons. The length of the CDR3 is 16 residues. Trimming shortened V by 4 bases and J by 0 bases, and 13 bases separated the two germline ends. CDR1 is SGHAT and CDR2 is FQNNGV in the germline V gene. Material: blood. This sequence originates from a young man in good health. V gene TRBV11-2 combines with J gene TRBJ2-1; TRBD1 is a possible D gene (7 bases). The CDR3 loop is CASSSQGGLSYNEQFF. CDR3 nucleotides: TGTGCCAGCAGCTCCCAGGGGGGACTCTCCTACAATGAGCAGTTCTTC. Looking up the rest from reference TRBV11-2 and TRBJ2-1 gives the full variable domain: EAGVAQSPRYKIIEKRQSVAFWCNPISGHATLYWYQQILGQGPKLLIQFQNNGVVDDSQLPKDRFSAERLKGVDSTLKIQPAKLEDSAVYLCASSSQGGLSYNEQFFGPGTRLTVL.